This TCR beta chain was obtained from a study of CD8+ T cells in alopecia areata. cDNA serving as the sequencing template came from extracted, reverse transcribed RNA. The table came from immunoSEQ multiplex PCR; TCRdb's copy has only in-frame clones and leaves some out. The table has over 150,000 clones, around 60% seen once. As to treatment: oral pan-JAK inhibitor, 5-10 mg twice daily. Sampling of alopecia areata patients yielded lesional scalp punch biopsies as well as peripheral blood. This clone was detected once. The antigen is not known. Notes on the study in general: There were many expanded lesional clones persisting in scalp and blood during tofacitinib. Clonality was higher in lesional than normal scalp, especially in alopecia totalis/universalis.

Germline V gene lookup returns CDR1 SQVTM and CDR2 ANQGSEA. The CDR3 is made up of 12 amino acids. The junction had 3 bases not matched to a gene; V was cut back by 7 bases and J by 10 bases. The clonotype originates from a human donor with alopecia areata. The genes are TRBV29-1 and TRBJ2-1, with 14 bases matching TRBD2. The sample consisted of CD4+ T cells sorted from blood, taken at week 24, from a patient treated with tofacitinib. The CDR3 nucleotides read TGCAGCGCCCGGACTAGCGGGGGGGAGCAGTTCTTC. Protein sequence: CSARTSGGEQFF.